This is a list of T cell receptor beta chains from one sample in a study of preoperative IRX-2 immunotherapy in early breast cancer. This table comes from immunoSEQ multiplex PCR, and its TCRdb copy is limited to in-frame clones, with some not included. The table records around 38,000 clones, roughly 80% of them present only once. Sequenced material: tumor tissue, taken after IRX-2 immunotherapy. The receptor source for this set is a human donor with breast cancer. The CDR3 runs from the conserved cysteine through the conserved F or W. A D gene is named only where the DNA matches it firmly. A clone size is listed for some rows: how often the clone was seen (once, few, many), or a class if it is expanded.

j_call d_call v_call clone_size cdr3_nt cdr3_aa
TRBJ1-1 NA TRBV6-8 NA TGTGCCAGCAGTTACGAATGGTCGGGCACTGAAGCTTTCTTT CASSYEWSGTEAFF
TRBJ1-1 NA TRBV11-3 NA TGTGCCAGCAGCTTAGGTCCAGGTGGATCTGAAGCTTTCTTT CASSLGPGGSEAFF
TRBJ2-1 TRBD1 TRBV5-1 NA TGCGCCAGCAGCTCGAAGACAGGGCCGGGGTCTAATGAGCAGTTCTTC CASSSKTGPGSNEQFF
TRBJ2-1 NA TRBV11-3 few TGTGCCAGCAGCCTAGACGGGGTTAGGTCCTACAATGAGCAGTTCTTC CASSLDGVRSYNEQFF
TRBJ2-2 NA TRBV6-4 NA TGTGCCAGCATCCGAGGGGGGTTGAACACCGGGGAGCTGTTTTTT CASIRGGLNTGELFF
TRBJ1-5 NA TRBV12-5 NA TGTGCTAGTGGTTTGGGCCCCCGTAGGTCCGGTCAGCCCCAGCATTTT CASGLGPRRSGQPQHF
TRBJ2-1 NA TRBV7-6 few TGTGCCAGCAGCTTAGGTGGCGGGGCCAACAATGAGCAGTTCTTC CASSLGGGANNEQFF
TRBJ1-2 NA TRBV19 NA TGTGCCAGTAGGCAGCGGGTCTATGGCTACACCTTC CASRQRVYGYTF
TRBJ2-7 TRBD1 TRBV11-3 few TGTGCCAGCAGCTTGGGTCAGGGGGCGGTGAGGGAGCAGTACTTC CASSLGQGAVREQYF
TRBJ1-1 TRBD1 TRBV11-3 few TGTGCCAGCAGCCTCAGACAGGGGGTAGGGGGCACTGAAGCTTTCTTT CASSLRQGVGGTEAFF
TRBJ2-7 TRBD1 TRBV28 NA TGTGCCAGCAGTCTCGGAGGACAGGGGAACGAGCAGTACTTC CASSLGGQGNEQYF
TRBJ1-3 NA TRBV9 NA TGTGCCGGTAGAACAGGGTCCGGAAACACCATATATTTT CAGRTGSGNTIYF
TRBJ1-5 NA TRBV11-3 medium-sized TGTGCCAGCAGCTTGGCAGGGGGCAATCAGCCCCAGCATTTT CASSLAGGNQPQHF
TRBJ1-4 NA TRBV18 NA TGTGCCAGCTCACCAAGGTCCAGGGTCGATGAAAAACTGTTTTTT CASSPRSRVDEKLFF
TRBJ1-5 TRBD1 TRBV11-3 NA TGTGCCAGCAGCTTAGAAACAGGGGGCAATCAGCCCCAGCATTTT CASSLETGGNQPQHF
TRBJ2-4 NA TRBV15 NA TGTGCCACCAGCAGAAGAGAACCCAAAAACATTCAGTACTTC CATSRREPKNIQYF
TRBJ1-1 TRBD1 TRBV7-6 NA TGTGCCAGCAGCTTTGGTGCAGGGGGCACTGAAGCTTTCTTT CASSFGAGGTEAFF
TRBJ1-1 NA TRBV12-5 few TGTGCTAGTGGTTTGGGCTACTTGTCGACGATCCCGGGCCGAGGAGGAACTGAAGCTTTCTTT CASGLGYLSTIPGRGGTEAFF
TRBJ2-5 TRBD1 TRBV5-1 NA TGCGCCAGCAGCTGGGGGGACAGGGGGAAAGAGACCCAGTACTTC CASSWGDRGKETQYF
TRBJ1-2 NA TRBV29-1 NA TGCAGCGTTGAAGACCGGCTCCCGAGGGCAACCTATGGCTACACCTTC CSVEDRLPRATYGYTF
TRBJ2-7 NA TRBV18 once TGTGCCAGCTCACTGGACCTCTCCTACGAGCAGTACTTC CASSLDLSYEQYF
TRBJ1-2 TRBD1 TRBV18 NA TGTGCCAGCTCACCATTTTATCAGGGGGCTAACTATGGCTACACCTTC CASSPFYQGANYGYTF
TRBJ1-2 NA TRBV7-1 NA TGTGCCAGCAGGCAACGCGGAGGGAGAGGCTACACCTTC CASRQRGGRGYTF
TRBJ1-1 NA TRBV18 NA TGTGCCAGCTCAAAAGGAAACACTGAAGCTTTCTTT CASSKGNTEAFF
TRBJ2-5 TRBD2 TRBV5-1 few TGCGCCAGCAGAACAACTAGCGGGGTTGGGGAGACCCAGTACTTC CASRTTSGVGETQYF
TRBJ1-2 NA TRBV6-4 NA TGTGCCAGCAGTTACGAGCAGTCCTATGGCTACACCTTC CASSYEQSYGYTF
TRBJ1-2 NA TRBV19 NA TGTGCCAGTAGTATAGATAACCCCTATGGCTACACCTTC CASSIDNPYGYTF
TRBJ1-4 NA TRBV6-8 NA TGTGCCAGCAGTTACTCTGAAAGGACTAATGAAAAACTGTTTTTT CASSYSERTNEKLFF
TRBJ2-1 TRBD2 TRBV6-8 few TGTGCCAGCAGTGCCGGGGGGTCTGGGGAGCAGTTCTTC CASSAGGSGEQFF
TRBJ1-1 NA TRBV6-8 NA TGTGCCAGCAGCCCTACCCTACAGGGTTCAGCTTTCTTT CASSPTLQGSAFF
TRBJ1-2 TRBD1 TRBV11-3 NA TGTGCCAGCAGCTTAGAAACAGGGGGCTATGGCTACACCTTC CASSLETGGYGYTF
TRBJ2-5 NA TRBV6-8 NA TGTGCCAGCAGTACCCGACAGCAAGAGACCCAGTACTTC CASSTRQQETQYF
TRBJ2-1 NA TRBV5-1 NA TGCGCCAGCAGCTTGGATTTTGGCGTTTATGAGCAGTTCTTC CASSLDFGVYEQFF
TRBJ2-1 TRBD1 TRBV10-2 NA TGCGCCAGCAGTGAGGAGGGGACAGGGTCCTACAATGAGCAGTTCTTC CASSEEGTGSYNEQFF
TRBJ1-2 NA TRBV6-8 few TGTGCCAGCGAAGGGACCCCGGGGGGCTACACCTTC CASEGTPGGYTF
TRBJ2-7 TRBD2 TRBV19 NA TGTGCCAGTAGTAACGGACTAGCGGGGACCTCCTACGAGCAGTACTTC CASSNGLAGTSYEQYF
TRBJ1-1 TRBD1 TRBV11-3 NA TGTGCCAGCAGCGCGAACAGGGGGAGGAACACTGAAGCTTTCTTT CASSANRGRNTEAFF